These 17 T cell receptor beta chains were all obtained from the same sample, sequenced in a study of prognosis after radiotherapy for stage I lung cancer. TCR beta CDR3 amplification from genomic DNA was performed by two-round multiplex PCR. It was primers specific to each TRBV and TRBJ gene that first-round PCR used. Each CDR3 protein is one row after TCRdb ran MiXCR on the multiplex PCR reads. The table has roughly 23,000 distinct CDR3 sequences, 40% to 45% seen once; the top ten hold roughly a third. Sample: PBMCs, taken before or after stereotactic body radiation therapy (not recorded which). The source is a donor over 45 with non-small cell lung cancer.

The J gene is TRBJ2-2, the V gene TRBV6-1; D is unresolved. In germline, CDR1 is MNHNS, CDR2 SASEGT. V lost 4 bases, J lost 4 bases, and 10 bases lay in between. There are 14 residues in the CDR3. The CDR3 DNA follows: TGTGCCAGCAGTGTATTACACAGCACCGGGGAGCTGTTTTTT. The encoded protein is CASSVLHSTGELFF.

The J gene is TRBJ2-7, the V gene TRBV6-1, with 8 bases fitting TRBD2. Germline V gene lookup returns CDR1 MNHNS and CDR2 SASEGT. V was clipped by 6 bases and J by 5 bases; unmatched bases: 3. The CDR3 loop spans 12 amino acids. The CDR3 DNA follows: TGTGCCAGCAGCCCCGGGGGGGACGAGCAGTACTTC. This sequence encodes CASSPGGDEQYF.

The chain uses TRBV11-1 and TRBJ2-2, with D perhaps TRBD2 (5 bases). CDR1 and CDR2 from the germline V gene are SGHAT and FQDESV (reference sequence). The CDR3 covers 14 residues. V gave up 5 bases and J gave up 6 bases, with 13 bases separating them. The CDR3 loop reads CASSGEPRAGELFF. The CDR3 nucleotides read TGTGCCAGCAGCGGGGAGCCGCGGGCCGGGGAGCTGTTTTTT.

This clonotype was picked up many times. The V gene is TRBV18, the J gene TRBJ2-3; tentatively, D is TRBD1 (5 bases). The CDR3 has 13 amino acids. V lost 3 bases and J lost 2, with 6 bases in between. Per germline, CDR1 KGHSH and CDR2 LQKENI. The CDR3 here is CASSPRDTDTQYF. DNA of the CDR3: TGTGCCAGCTCACCCAGGGACACAGATACGCAGTATTTT.

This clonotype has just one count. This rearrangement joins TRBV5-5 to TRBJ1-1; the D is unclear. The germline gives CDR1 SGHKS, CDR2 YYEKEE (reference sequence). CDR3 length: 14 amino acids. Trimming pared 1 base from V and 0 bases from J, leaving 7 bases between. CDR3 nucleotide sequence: TGTGCCAGCAGCTTGTACCAGGTGAACACTGAAGCTTTCTTT. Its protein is CASSLYQVNTEAFF. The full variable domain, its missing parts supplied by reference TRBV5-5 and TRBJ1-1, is DAGVTQSPTHLIKTRGQQVTLRCSPISGHKSVSWYQQVLGQGPQFIFQYYEKEERGRGNFPDRFSARQFPNYSSELNVNALLLGDSALYLCASSLYQVNTEAFFGQGTRLTVV.

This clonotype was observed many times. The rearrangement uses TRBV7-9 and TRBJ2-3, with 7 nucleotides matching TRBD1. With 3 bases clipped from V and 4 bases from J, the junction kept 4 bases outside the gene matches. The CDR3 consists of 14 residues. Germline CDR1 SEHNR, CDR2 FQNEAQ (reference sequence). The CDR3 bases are TGTGCCAGCAGCTTGGAGCAGGGGGCAGATACGCAGTATTTT. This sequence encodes CASSLEQGADTQYF.

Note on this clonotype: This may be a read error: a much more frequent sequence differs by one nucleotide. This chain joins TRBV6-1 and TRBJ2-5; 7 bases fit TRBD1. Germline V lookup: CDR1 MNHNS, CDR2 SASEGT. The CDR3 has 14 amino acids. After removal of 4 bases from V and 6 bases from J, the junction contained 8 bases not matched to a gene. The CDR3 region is CASSVQGYVQTQYF. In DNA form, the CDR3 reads TGTGCCAGCAGTGTACAGGGGTATGTACAGACCCAGTACTTC.

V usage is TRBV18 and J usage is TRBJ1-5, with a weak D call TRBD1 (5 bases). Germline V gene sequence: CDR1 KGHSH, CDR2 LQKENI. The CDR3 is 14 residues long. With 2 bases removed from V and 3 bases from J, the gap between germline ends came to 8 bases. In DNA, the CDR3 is TGTGCCAGCTCACCAGGGGGTAACAATCAGCCCCAGCATTTT. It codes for CASSPGGNNQPQHF. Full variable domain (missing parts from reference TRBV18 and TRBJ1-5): NAGVMQNPRHLVRRRGQEARLRCSPMKGHSHVYWYRQLPEEGLKFMVYLQKENIIDESGMPKERFSAEFPKEGPSILRIQQVVRGDSAAYFCASSPGGNNQPQHFGDGTRLSIL.

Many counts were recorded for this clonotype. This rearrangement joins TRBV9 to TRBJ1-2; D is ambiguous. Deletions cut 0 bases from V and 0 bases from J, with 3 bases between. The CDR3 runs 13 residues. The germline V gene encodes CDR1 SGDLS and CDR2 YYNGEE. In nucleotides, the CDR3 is TGTGCCAGCAGCGTAGGGTCTAACTATGGCTACACCTTC. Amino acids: CASSVGSNYGYTF.

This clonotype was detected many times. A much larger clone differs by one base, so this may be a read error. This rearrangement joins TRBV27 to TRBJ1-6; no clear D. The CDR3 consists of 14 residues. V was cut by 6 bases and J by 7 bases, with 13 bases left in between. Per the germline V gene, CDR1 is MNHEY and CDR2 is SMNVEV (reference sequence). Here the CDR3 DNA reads TGTGCCAGCAGCCAGGTGTCGAGGAATTCACCCCTCCACTTT. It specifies CASSQVSRNSPLHF.

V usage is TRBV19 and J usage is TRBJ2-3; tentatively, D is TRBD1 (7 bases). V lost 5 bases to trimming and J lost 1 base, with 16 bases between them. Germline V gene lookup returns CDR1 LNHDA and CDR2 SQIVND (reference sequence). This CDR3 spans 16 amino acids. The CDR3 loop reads CASSVAGGPRTDTQYF. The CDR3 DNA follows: TGTGCCAGTAGTGTCGCAGGGGGGCCGCGCACAGATACGCAGTATTTT.

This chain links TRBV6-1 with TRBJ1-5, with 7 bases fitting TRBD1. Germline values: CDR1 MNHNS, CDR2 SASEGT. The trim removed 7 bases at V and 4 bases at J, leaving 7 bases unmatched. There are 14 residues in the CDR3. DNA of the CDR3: TGTGCCAGCATTAGTTTGACAGGGAATCAGCCCCAGCATTTT. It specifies CASISLTGNQPQHF.

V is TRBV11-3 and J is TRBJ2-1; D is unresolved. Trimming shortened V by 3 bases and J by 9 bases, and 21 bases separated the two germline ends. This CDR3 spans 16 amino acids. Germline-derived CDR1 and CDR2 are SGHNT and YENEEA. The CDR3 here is CASSLQSLHQSSEQFF. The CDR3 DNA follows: TGTGCCAGCAGCTTGCAGTCCCTTCACCAATCAAGTGAGCAGTTCTTC.

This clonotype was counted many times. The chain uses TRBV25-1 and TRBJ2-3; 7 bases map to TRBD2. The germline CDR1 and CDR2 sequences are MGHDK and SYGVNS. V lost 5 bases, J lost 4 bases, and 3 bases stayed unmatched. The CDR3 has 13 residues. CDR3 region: CASSQTSSDTQYF. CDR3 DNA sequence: TGTGCCAGCAGTCAGACTAGCTCAGATACGCAGTATTTT.

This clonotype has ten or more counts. The CDR3 DNA is TGCGCCAGCAGCAGGACTAGCGGGGAGGGGAAGACCCAGTACTTC. It codes for CASSRTSGEGKTQYF. The chain carries TRBV5-1 and TRBJ2-5; TRBD2 matches at 12 bases. Germline values: CDR1 SGHRS, CDR2 YFSETQ. This CDR3 region has 15 residues. Germline trimming cut 4 bases from V and 6 bases from J; bases unmatched to any gene: 7. Combining the CDR3 with reference TRBV5-1 and TRBJ2-5 gives the whole variable domain KAGVTQTPRYLIKTRGQQVTLSCSPISGHRSVSWYQQTPGQGLQFLFEYFSETQRNKGNFPGRFSGRQFSNSRSEMNVSTLELGDSALYLCASSRTSGEGKTQYFGPGTRLLVL.

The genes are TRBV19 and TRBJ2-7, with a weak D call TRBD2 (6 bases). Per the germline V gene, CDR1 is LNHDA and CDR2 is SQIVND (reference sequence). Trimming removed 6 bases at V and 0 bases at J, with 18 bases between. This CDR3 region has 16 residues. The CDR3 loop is CASSHRTAGGSYEQYF. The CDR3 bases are TGTGCCAGTAGCCACCGAACTGCCGGGGGCTCCTACGAGCAGTACTTC.

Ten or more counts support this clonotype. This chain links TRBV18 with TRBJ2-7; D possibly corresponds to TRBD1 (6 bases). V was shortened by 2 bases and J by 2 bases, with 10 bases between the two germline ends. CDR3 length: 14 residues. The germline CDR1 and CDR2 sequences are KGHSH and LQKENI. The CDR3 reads CASSPMDRAYEQYF. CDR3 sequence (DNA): TGTGCCAGCTCACCAATGGACAGAGCCTACGAGCAGTACTTC.